The entry below gives a single T cell receptor (beta chain) sequence along with its context. The data are from a study of blood T cell repertoires in COVID-19. Study as a whole: Samples taken during acute and convalescent COVID-19 were collected in the United States, Italy and Spain. Sample material is recorded as cDNA or gDNA derived from T cells, B-cell-depleted T cells, or PBMCs.

Per the study methods: For nucleated cells, counts were estimated from reference gene primer amplification. The data were produced by immunoSEQ multiplex PCR, yet TCRdb's version contains in-frame clones alone and is incomplete. For V, J and clone size, that table is used; D and trimming come from the DNA. The table has tens of thousands of clones, approximately 90% seen once; the top ten hold about 2.5%. Trimming cost V 3 bases and J 3 bases; bases outside gene matches: 2. In germline, CDR1 is SGHTA, CDR2 FQGNSA. The length of the CDR3 is 14 residues. Sequenced: peripheral blood. The sequence came from a human donor with active COVID-19. The donor label of this sample is uncertain. V and J are TRBV7-2 and TRBJ2-7; 10 bases align to TRBD1. DNA for the CDR3: TGTGCCAGCAGCTTTGGGACAGGGGACTACGAGCAGTACTTC. Protein product: CASSFGTGDYEQYF. Combining the CDR3 with reference TRBV7-2 and TRBJ2-7 gives the whole variable domain GAGVSQSPSNKVTEKGKDVELRCDPISGHTALYWYRQSLGQGLEFLIYFQGNSAPDKSGLPSDRFSAERTGGSVSTLTIQRTQQEDSAVYLCASSFGTGDYEQYFGPGTRLTVT.